This T cell receptor beta chain was profiled in a study of T cells in Graves' hyperthyroidism and ophthalmopathy. CDR3 size: 14 residues. Germline assignment: CDR1 GTSNPN and CDR2 SVGIG (reference sequence). V lost 1 base to trimming and J lost 2 bases, with 9 bases between them. Study results and caveats: Most expanded thyroid clonotypes above 0.001 also appeared in blood.

This clonotype was recorded at least ten times. No antigen is known for it. It was RNA transcripts that yielded the amplified TCR beta CDR3 regions. RT-PCR in the first round (using the HTBI primer set) targeted the TCR CDR3. TCRdb re-analysed the multiplex PCR reads in MiXCR, keeping a single row per CDR3 protein. The sample has some 490,000 distinct CDR3 sequences, about 16% seen once. What was sequenced was blood. The receptor was isolated from a woman younger than 45 with Graves' ophthalmopathy. The chain uses TRBV30 and TRBJ1-5; perhaps TRBD1 as D (6 bases). The chain's CDR3 is CAWSDGGGNQPQHF. The CDR3 DNA reads TGTGCCTGGAGTGACGGGGGCGGCAATCAGCCCCAGCATTTT.